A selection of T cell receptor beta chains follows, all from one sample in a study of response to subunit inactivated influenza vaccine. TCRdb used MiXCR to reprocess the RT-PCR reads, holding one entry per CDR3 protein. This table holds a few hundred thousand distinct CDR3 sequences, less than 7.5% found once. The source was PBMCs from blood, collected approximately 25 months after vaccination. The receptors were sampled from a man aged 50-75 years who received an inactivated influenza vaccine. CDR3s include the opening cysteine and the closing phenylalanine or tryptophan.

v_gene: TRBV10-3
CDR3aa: CAISERDYQPQHF

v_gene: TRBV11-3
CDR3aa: CASSLGSRGLANTGELFF

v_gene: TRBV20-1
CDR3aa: CSGVWVDGEKLFF

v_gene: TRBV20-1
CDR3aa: CSASSSSNGELFF

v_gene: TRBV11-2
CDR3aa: CASGPGTDGNTIYF

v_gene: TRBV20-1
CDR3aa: CSAIGYLGQETQYF

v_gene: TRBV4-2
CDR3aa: CASSHGTSNTGELFF

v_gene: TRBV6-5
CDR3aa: CASSYEWGDTQYF

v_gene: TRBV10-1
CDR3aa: CASNDRNEETQYF

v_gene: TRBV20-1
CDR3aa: CSARDRYDLVAF

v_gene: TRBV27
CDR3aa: CASSSGLAGSYYNEQFF

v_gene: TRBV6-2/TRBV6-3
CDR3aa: CASSTAALRYSPLHF

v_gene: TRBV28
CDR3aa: CASKTGNYNEQFF

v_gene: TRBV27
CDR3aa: CASSRTSGRGYEQYF

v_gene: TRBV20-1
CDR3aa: CSARDATGGNQPQHF

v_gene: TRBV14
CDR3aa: CASSQDRLGYTF

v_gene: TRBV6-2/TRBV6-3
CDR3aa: CASSYTRLLGRERGYTF

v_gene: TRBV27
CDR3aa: CASVGWTEAFF

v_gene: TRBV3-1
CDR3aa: CASSQRTPYSPLHF